This TCR beta chain was retrieved from a study of shared clonotypes between healthy human individuals. Sequencing was performed with immunoSEQ multiplex PCR; in TCRdb, only in-frame clones are kept and a portion is missing. Among about 490,000 clones listed, over 65% were seen once. V was clipped by 7 bases and J by 7 bases; unmatched bases: 7. Germline V gene data show CDR1 as SQVTM and CDR2 as ANQGSEA. This CDR3 is 13 amino acids long. The chain links TRBV29-1 to TRBJ2-1, with 10 bases aligning to TRBD2. The receptor's source is a woman between 40 and 55 years old in good health. Some clones in this sample may be carry-over from other donors' samples. Sample: PBMCs. The CDR3 DNA follows: TGCAGCGCATTACTAGCGGGGCCAAATGAGCAGTTCTTC. It encodes CSALLAGPNEQFF.